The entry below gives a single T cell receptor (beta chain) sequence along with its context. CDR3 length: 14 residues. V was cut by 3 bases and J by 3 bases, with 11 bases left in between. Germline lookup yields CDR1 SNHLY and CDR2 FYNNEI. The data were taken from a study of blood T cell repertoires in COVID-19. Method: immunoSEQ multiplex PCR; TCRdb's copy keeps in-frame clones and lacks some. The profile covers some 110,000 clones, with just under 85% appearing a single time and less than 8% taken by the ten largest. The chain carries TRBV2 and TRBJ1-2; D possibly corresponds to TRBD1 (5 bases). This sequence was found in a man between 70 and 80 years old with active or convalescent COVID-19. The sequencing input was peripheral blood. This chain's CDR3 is CASSDGGWDYGYTF. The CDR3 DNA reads TGTGCCAGCAGTGATGGGGGGTGGGACTATGGCTACACCTTC.